Below are 8 T cell receptor beta chains sequenced from a single sample in a study of monozygotic twins with inflammatory bowel disease. Following a re-call of the 5' RACE reads, TCRdb has one entry per CDR3 protein and lacks DNA. Its table records over 200,000 distinct CDR3 sequences. The material sequenced was blood. All receptors derive from a human donor with ulcerative colitis or Crohn's disease, or a healthy co-twin of an affected twin (not recorded which).

V is TRBV10-3 and J is TRBJ2-2. The germline CDR1 and CDR2 sequences are ENHRY and SYGVKD. This CDR3 comprises 15 residues. The CDR3 protein is CAISDPTKNTGELFF.

J is TRBJ2-2 and V is TRBV7-2; the TCRdb D gene call, TRBD2, has no DNA to confirm it. The CDR3 spans 17 residues. Germline V gene data show CDR1 as SGHTA and CDR2 as FQGNSA. CDR3 sequence reads: CASSLVGGGVNTGELFF.

This chain joins TRBV7-2 and TRBJ2-1. Germline lookup yields CDR1 SGHTA and CDR2 FQGNSA. The CDR3 length is 14 residues. CDR3 residues: CASSFPSSYNEQFF.

The gene calls are TRBV2 and TRBJ1-1; there is no DNA to check the TCRdb D call of TRBD1. The CDR3 has 12 amino acids. Per germline, CDR1 SNHLY and CDR2 FYNNEI. The CDR3 region is CASRRVGDHAFF.

This chain connects TRBV5-1 to TRBJ2-2; TCRdb returns TRBD2, unconfirmable since there is no DNA. CDR3 length: 16 residues. Germline V CDR1 and CDR2: SGHRS, YFSETQ. The CDR3 spells CASSLEGGANTGELFF.

V is TRBV5-1 and J is TRBJ1-4; TCRdb lists TRBD1, though no DNA is available to test this call. From germline, CDR1 is SGHRS and CDR2 YFSETQ. The CDR3 totals 17 residues. CDR3 sequence: CASSWKPEGGANEKLFF.

The rearrangement uses TRBV7-8 and TRBJ2-7. Germline loops: CDR1 SGHVS, CDR2 FQNEAQ. This CDR3 contains 17 residues. CDR3 amino acids: CASSPRTSSAALIEQYF.

This rearrangement joins TRBV15 to TRBJ1-1; with no DNA, the TCRdb D assignment of TRBD1 cannot be verified. Germline V gives CDR1 LNHNV, CDR2 YYDKDF (reference sequence). The CDR3 extends over 16 amino acids. The CDR3 is CATSRDGAGRDTEAFF.